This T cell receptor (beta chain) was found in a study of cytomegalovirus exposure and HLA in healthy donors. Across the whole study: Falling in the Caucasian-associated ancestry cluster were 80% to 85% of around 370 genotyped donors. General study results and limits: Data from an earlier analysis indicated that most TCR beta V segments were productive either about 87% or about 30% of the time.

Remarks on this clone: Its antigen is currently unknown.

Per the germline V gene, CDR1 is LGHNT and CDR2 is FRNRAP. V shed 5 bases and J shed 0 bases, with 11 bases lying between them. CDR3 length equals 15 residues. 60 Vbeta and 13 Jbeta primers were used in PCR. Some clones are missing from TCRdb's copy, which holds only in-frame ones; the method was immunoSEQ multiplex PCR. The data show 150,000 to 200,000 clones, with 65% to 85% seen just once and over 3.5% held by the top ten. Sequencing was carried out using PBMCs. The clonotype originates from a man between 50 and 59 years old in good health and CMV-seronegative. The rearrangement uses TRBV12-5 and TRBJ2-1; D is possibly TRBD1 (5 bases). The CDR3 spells CASGRGVVSYNEQFF. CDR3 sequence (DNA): TGTGCTAGTGGTAGGGGTGTTGTCTCCTACAATGAGCAGTTCTTC. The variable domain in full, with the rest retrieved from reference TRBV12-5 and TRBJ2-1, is DARVTQTPRHKVTEMGQEVTMRCQPILGHNTVFWYRQTMMQGLELLAYFRNRAPLDDSGMPKDRFSAEMPDATLATLKIQPSEPRDSAVYFCASGRGVVSYNEQFFGPGTRLTVL.